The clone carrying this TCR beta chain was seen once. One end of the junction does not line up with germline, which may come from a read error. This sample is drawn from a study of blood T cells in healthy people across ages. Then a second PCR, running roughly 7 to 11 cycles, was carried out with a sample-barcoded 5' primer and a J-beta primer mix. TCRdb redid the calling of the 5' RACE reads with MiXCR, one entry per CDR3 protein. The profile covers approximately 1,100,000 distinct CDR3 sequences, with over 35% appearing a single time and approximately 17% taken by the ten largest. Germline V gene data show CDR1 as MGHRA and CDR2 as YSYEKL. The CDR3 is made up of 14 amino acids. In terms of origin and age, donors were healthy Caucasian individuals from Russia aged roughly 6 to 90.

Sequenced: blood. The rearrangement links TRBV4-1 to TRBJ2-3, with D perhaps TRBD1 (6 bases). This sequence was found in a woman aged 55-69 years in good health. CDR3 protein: CASSQVGGSDTQYF. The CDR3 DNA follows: TGCGCCAGCAGCCAAGTTGGGGGCTCAGACACGCAGTATTTT.